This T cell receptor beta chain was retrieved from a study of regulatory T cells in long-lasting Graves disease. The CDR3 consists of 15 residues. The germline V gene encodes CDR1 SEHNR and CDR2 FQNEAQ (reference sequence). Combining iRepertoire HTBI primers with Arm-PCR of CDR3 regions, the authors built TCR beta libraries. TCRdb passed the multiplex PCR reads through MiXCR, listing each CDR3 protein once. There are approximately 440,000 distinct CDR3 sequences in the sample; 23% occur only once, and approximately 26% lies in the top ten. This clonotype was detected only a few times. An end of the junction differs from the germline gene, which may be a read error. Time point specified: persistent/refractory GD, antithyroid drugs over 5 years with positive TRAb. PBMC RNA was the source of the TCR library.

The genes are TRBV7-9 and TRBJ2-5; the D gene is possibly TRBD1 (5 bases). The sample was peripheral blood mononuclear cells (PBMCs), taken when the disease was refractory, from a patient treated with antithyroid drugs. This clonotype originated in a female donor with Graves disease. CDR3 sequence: CASSLGDRGQETQYF. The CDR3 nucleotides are TGTGCCAGCAGTTTAGGCGATAGGGGCCAAGAGACCCAGTACTTC.